The 6 T cell receptor beta chains listed next were all sequenced from one sample in a study of blood T cell repertoires in COVID-19. Sequencing used immunoSEQ multiplex PCR; TCRdb keeps in-frame clones, though not all of them. The table records a few hundred thousand clones, about 82% of them present only once. What was sequenced was peripheral blood. These receptors all stem from an elderly woman with acute or convalescent COVID-19.

The rearrangement joins TRBV9 to TRBJ2-3; 7 bases fit TRBD2. Germline CDR1 is SGDLS and CDR2 is YYNGEE. The CDR3 is 17 residues long. The V segment lost 0 bases and the J segment 1 base; nucleotides outside the gene matches: 8. As DNA, the CDR3 is TGTGCCAGCAGCGTAGCTGGCGGGAGATTAGGCACAGATACGCAGTATTTT. Its translation: CASSVAGGRLGTDTQYF.

This sequence joins TRBV7-2 and TRBJ2-7; D may be TRBD2 (5 bases). Trimming cost V 1 base and J 2 bases, with 9 bases left between them. The germline gives CDR1 SGHTA, CDR2 FQGNSA. This CDR3 comprises 14 residues. The CDR3 DNA reads TGTGCCAGCAGCTTAGAAGAGGGAACCTACGAGCAGTACTTC. Translating it yields CASSLEEGTYEQYF.

V is TRBV19 and J is TRBJ2-1; 14 nucleotides agree with TRBD2. V gave up 6 bases and J gave up 8 bases; unmatched junction bases: 9. Germline-derived CDR1 and CDR2 are LNHDA and SQIVND (reference sequence). This CDR3 has 16 amino acids. The CDR3 sequence: CASSTEATSGRDEQFF. The CDR3 bases are TGTGCCAGTAGCACCGAGGCGACTAGCGGGAGGGATGAGCAGTTCTTC.

This sequence joins TRBV11-2 and TRBJ2-3; TRBD1 matches 9 bases. The length of the CDR3 is 17 residues. Germline V gene lookup returns CDR1 SGHAT and CDR2 FQNNGV. The V and J ends lost 4 bases and 7 bases, in that order; junction bases with no gene match: 15. As DNA, the CDR3 is TGTGCCAGCAGCTCCACCCTCCCGGGACAGGGTGGAAATACGCAGTATTTT. Its translation is CASSSTLPGQGGNTQYF.

The chain couples TRBV11-3 to TRBJ2-5; no definite D call. Trimming took off 5 bases at V and 0 bases at J, with 7 bases between the two ends. The germline V gene encodes CDR1 SGHNT and CDR2 YENEEA. The CDR3 spans 13 residues. DNA for the CDR3: TGTGCCAGCAGCCTCAGATACCAAGAGACCCAGTACTTC. Translated: CASSLRYQETQYF.

The chain joins TRBV5-1 to TRBJ1-4; 7 nucleotides line up with TRBD1. The CDR3 is made up of 16 amino acids. Germline V lookup: CDR1 SGHRS, CDR2 YFSETQ. With 4 bases clipped from V and 4 bases from J, the junction kept 10 bases outside the gene matches. The CDR3 here is CASSAGTASYNEKLFF. CDR3 bases: TGCGCCAGCAGCGCCGGGACAGCCTCCTATAATGAAAAACTGTTTTTT.